This T cell receptor (beta chain) was sequenced during a study of blood T cell repertoires in COVID-19. Study context: Specimens from acute and convalescent COVID-19 originated in the United States, Italy and Spain. From T cells, B-cell-depleted T cells, or PBMCs came the material, which was cDNA or gDNA.

Trimming removed 5 bases at V and 2 bases at J, with 9 bases between. The CDR3 is 13 residues long. CDR1 and CDR2 from the germline V gene are KGHSH and LQKENI. In the original workflow: Quantification of nucleated cells was approximated via reference gene primer amplification. Repertoires were generated with immunoSEQ multiplex PCR, while TCRdb's copy carries only in-frame clones and drops some. That table furnishes V, J and clone size, whereas the DNA furnished D and trimming. The sample holds some 45,000 clones, 75% to 85% seen once. The sequence was collected from an older man in a cohort sampled during active COVID-19. The chain is built from TRBV18 and TRBJ2-5, with a tentative D call TRBD1 (6 bases). Material: peripheral blood. CDR3 nucleotides: TGTGCCAGCTCAGGGGGCCCTCAAGAGACCCAGTACTTC. Protein sequence: CASSGGPQETQYF.